This TCR beta chain was captured in a study of cytomegalovirus exposure and HLA in healthy donors. Notes on this clone: Its target is not known.

The table came from immunoSEQ multiplex PCR; TCRdb's copy has only in-frame clones and leaves some out. The top ten clones hold approximately 0.34% of a sample with around 250,000 clones, 90% of them seen once. The study drew the donors from its roughly 120-subject validation cohort, separate from the approximately 700-subject first cohort. The germline V gene encodes CDR1 MNHEY and CDR2 SMNVEV (reference sequence). The CDR3 consists of 13 residues. V gave up 2 bases and J gave up 0 bases, with 4 bases separating them. Study results and limitations: Rarity held for most TCR sequences, but there were some public TCRs that occurred in many donors.

This receptor was taken from a woman aged 18-29 years in good health and CMV-seronegative. The chain couples TRBV27 to TRBJ2-5, with D uncertain. Sequenced sample: PBMCs. The CDR3 DNA reads TGTGCCAGCAGTTTACAGTACCAAGAGACCCAGTACTTC. It codes for CASSLQYQETQYF.